The clone carrying this TCR beta chain was counted at least ten times. Its antigen remains unknown. This entry comes from a study of T-cell reconstitution after alpha-beta-depleted transplantation in children. The study's findings and limits: Day-60 TCRbeta diversity that was high in some patients was derived from surviving recipient T cells and thymic progenitors.

Researchers prepared the TCRbeta library using unique molecular identifiers, the study reports. Via MiXCR, TCRdb re-called the PCR reads, giving one row per CDR3 protein. The data show roughly 350,000 distinct CDR3 sequences, about 17% seen once. The V gene's germline CDR1 is DFQATT and CDR2 SNEGSKA (reference sequence). Trimming cost V 2 bases and J 3 bases; bases outside gene matches: 8. The CDR3 is 16 residues long. The V call is TRBV20-1, the J call TRBJ1-5, with 9 positions matching TRBD1. The sequencing used PBMCs, mostly from graft donor cells, collected 360 days after TCRalphabeta/CD19-depleted stem cell transplant. This sequence originates from a male patient between 2 and 9 years old who had a stem cell transplant for acute lymphoblastic leukemia, so the T cells may come from the graft donor. CDR3 nucleotide sequence: TGCAGTGCTAGACGGATGGGACAGGGTCACAATCAGCCCCAGCATTTT. Its protein is CSARRMGQGHNQPQHF.